This paragraph reports one TCR beta chain. Its antigen is not identified. This sample was taken from a study of beta chain features in type 1 diabetes. Findings and limits, study-wide: Type 1 diabetes patients showed fewer insertions and more deletions at VDJ junctions. Healthy donors had naive, central memory and Treg TCRB repertoires that appeared less similar than those seen among patients. PCR might favor shorter templates, but any such skew would affect patients and controls equally. Type 1 diabetes patients had moderately but significantly shorter TCRB CDR3s in all four CD4+ subsets.

V was clipped by 4 bases and J by 5 bases; unmatched bases: 2. This CDR3 has 12 residues. Germline-derived CDR1 and CDR2 are SGHTA and FQGNSA. Expressed TCRB transcripts were sequenced after all isolated RNA was converted to cDNA. The table came from immunoSEQ multiplex PCR; TCRdb's copy has only in-frame clones and leaves some out. Of some 700,000 clones in the sample, 13% are singletons; the top ten hold 0.022%. The genes are TRBV7-2 and TRBJ2-7, with 7 bases fitting TRBD2. Specimen: naive CD4+ T cells from blood. The sequence was obtained from a man between 18 and 29 years old with type 1 diabetes. CDR3 residues: CASSSSGNEQYF. The CDR3 nucleotides are TGTGCCAGCAGCTCTAGCGGAAACGAGCAGTACTTC.